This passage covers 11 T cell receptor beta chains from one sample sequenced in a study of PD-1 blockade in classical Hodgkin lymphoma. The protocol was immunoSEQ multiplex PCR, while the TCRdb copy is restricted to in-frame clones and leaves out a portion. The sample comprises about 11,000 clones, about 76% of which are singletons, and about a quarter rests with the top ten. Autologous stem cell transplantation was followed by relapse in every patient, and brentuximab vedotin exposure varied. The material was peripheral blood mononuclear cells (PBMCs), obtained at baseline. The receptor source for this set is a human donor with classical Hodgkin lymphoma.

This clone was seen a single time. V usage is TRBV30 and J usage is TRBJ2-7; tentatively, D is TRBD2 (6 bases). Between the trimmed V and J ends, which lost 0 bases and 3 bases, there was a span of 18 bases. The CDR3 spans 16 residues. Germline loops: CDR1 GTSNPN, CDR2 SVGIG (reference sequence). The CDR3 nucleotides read TGTGCCTGGAGTGTATTTACCTATTGCGGGGTCTACGAGCAGTACTTC. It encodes CAWSVFTYCGVYEQYF. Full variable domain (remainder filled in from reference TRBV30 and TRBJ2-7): SQTIHQWPATLVQPVGSPLSLECTVEGTSNPNLYWYRQAAGRGLQLLFYSVGIGQISSEVPQNLSASRPQDRQFILSSKKLLLSDSGFYLCAWSVFTYCGVYEQYFGPGTRLTVT.

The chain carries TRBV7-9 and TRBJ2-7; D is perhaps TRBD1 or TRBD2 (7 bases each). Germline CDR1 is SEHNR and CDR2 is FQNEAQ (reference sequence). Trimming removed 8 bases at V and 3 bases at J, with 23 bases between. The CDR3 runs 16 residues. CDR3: CASLPERQGGYYEQYF. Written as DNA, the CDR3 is TGTGCCAGCTTACCCGAGAGGCAGGGGGGGTACTACGAGCAGTACTTC.

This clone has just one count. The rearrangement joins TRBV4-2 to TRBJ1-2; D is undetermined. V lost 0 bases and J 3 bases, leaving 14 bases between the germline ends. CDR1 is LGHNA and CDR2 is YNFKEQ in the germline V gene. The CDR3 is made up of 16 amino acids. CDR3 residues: CASSQDRVDTDYGYTF. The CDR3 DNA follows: TGTGCCAGCAGCCAAGATCGTGTGGATACGGACTATGGCTACACCTTC.

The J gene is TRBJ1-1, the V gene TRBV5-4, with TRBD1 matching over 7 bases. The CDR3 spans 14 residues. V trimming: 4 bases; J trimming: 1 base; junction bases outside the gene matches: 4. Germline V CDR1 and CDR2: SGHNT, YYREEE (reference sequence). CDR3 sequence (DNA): TGTGCCAGCAGCACCGGGACAGCGAACACTGAAGCTTTCTTT. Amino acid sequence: CASSTGTANTEAFF.

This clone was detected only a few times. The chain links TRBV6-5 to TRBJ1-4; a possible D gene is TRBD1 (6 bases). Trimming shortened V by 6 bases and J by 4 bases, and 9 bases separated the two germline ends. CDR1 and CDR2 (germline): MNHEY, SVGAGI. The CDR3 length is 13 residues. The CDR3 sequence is CASRLDSNEKLFF. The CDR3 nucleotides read TGTGCCAGCAGGCTGGACAGTAATGAAAAACTGTTTTTT.

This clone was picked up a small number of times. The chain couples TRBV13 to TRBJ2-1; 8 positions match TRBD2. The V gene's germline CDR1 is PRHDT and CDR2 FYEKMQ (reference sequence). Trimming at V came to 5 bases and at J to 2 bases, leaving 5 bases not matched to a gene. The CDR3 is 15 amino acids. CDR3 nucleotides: TGTGCCAGCAGCGGGGGCGGGAGGACCTACAATGAGCAGTTCTTC. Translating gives CASSGGGRTYNEQFF.

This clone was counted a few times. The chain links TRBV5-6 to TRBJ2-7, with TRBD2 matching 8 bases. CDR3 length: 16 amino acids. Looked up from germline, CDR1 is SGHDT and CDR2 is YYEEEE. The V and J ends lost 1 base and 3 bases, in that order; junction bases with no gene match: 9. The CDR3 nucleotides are TGTGCCAGCAGCTTGATGGCTAGCGGGCTCGTCTACGAGCAGTACTTC. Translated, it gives CASSLMASGLVYEQYF.

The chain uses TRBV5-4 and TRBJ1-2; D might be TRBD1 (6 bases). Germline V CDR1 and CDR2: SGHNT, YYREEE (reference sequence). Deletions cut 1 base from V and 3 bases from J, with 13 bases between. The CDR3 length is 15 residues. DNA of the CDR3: TGTGCCAGCAGCTTGCAGGGGCCCACGGACTATGGCTACACCTTC. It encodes CASSLQGPTDYGYTF.

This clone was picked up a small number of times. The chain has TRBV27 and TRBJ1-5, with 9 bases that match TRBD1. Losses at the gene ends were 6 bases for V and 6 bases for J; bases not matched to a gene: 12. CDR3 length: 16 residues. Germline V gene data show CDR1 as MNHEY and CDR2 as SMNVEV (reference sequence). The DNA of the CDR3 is TGTGCCAGCAGCTCGGGACAGGGTGAGGTATTTCAGCCCCAGCATTTT. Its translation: CASSSGQGEVFQPQHF.

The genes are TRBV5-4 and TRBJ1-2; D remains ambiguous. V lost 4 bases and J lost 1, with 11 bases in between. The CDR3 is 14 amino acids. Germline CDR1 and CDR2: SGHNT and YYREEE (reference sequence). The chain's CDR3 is CASSPRFSNYGYTF. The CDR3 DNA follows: TGTGCCAGCAGCCCACGTTTCAGTAACTATGGCTACACCTTC.

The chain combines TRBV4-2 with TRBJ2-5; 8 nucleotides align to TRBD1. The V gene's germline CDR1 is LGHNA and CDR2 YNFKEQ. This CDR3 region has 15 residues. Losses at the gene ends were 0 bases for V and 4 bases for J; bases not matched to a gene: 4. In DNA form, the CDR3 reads TGTGCCAGCAGCCAAGAAGTGGACAGGGCAGAGACCCAGTACTTC. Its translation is CASSQEVDRAETQYF.